The 26 T cell receptor beta chains in this list originate from one sample, sequenced in a study of blood T cell repertoires in COVID-19. Sequencing was performed with immunoSEQ multiplex PCR; in TCRdb, only in-frame clones are kept and a portion is missing. The table lists under 300,000 clones, around 80% of them singletons. Material for sequencing was peripheral blood. These TCRs come from a man aged 35 to 55 who had recovered from COVID-19.

The chain combines TRBV2 with TRBJ1-5; weak D call: TRBD1 (6 bases). This CDR3 comprises 13 residues. V lost 4 bases and J 5 bases, leaving 9 bases between the germline ends. Germline CDR1 reads SNHLY; CDR2 reads FYNNEI. CDR3: CASSARGDQPQHF. CDR3 nucleotides: TGTGCCAGCAGTGCCAGGGGCGATCAGCCCCAGCATTTT.

V is TRBV19 and J is TRBJ1-4; D is ambiguous. Deletions cut 6 bases from V and 1 base from J, with 12 bases between. CDR1 is LNHDA, CDR2 SQIVND, per germline (reference sequence). The CDR3 spans 15 residues. The CDR3 DNA follows: TGTGCCAGTAGCTTAAGCGGCGGAACTAATGAAAAACTGTTTTTT. Residues: CASSLSGGTNEKLFF.

The rearrangement links TRBV6-2 or TRBV6-3 to TRBJ2-4; a weak D match, TRBD1 (6 bases). Trimming pared 1 base from V and 0 bases from J, leaving 10 bases between. The CDR3 sequence is 16 residues long. Looked up from germline, CDR1 is MNHEY and CDR2 is SVGEGT. CDR3 DNA sequence: TGTGCCAGCAGTTACTTGGGACAACAAGCCAAAAACATTCAGTACTTC. Protein: CASSYLGQQAKNIQYF.

V usage is TRBV25-1 and J usage is TRBJ2-7; 8 nucleotides agree with TRBD1. In germline, CDR1 is MGHDK, CDR2 SYGVNS. The CDR3 consists of 15 residues. V gave up 6 bases and J gave up 3 bases; unmatched junction bases: 10. Here the CDR3 reads CASSPREQGDYEQYF. The CDR3 DNA follows: TGTGCCAGCAGCCCCAGGGAACAGGGGGACTACGAGCAGTACTTC.

This chain links TRBV7-2 with TRBJ2-7; 7 nucleotides line up with TRBD2. The germline V gene encodes CDR1 SGHTA and CDR2 FQGNSA. The CDR3 runs 13 residues. The V segment lost 6 bases and the J segment 4 bases; nucleotides outside the gene matches: 6. In DNA form, the CDR3 reads TGTGCCAGCAGGCCGACTAGCTCGTACGAGCAGTACTTC. Translated: CASRPTSSYEQYF.

The V call is TRBV5-5, the J call TRBJ1-4, with 8 bases lining up with TRBD1. The CDR3 loop spans 15 amino acids. Per germline, CDR1 SGHKS and CDR2 YYEKEE (reference sequence). V shed 2 bases, J shed 7 bases, and the junction held 7 bases outside the gene matches. This chain's CDR3 is CASSFSLQGGEKLFF. The CDR3 DNA sequence: TGTGCCAGCAGCTTTAGTTTACAGGGGGGTGAAAAACTGTTTTTT.

A few counts support this clone. The chain carries TRBV7-9 and TRBJ1-4, with TRBD1 matching 7 bases. Looked up from germline, CDR1 is SEHNR and CDR2 is FQNEAQ (reference sequence). This CDR3 contains 15 residues. Trimming at V came to 1 base and at J to 4 bases, leaving 3 bases not matched to a gene. The CDR3 bases are TGTGCCAGCAGCTTAGTGGGACAGAGTAATGAAAAACTGTTTTTT. Its protein product is CASSLVGQSNEKLFF.

Concerning this clone: The identical CDR3 is also encoded by other nucleotide sequences in the sample. The V call is TRBV5-1, the J call TRBJ1-2; TRBD1 matches at 10 bases. Germline V gives CDR1 SGHRS, CDR2 YFSETQ. V lost 0 bases and J lost 8; bases outside the gene matches: 4. CDR3 length equals 14 residues. The CDR3 sequence is CASSLEGQGRGYTF. CDR3 DNA: TGCGCCAGCAGCTTGGAGGGACAGGGGCGAGGCTACACCTTC. The whole variable domain, remainder taken from reference TRBV5-1 and TRBJ1-2, is KAGVTQTPRYLIKTRGQQVTLSCSPISGHRSVSWYQQTPGQGLQFLFEYFSETQRNKGNFPGRFSGRQFSNSRSEMNVSTLELGDSALYLCASSLEGQGRGYTFGSGTRLTVV.

The chain is built from TRBV6-6 and TRBJ1-5; 9 nucleotides match TRBD1. The germline V gene has CDR1 MNHNY and CDR2 SVGAGI (reference sequence). The ends lost 6 bases at V and 4 bases at J; junction bases unmatched: 1. The CDR3 runs 13 residues. The DNA for the CDR3 is TGTGCCAGCAGGGGGACAGGGAATCAGCCCCAGCATTTT. It translates to CASRGTGNQPQHF.

CDR3 amino acids: CASSVTGSFLNTGELFF. The CDR3 bases are TGTGCCAGCAGCGTAACAGGGTCCTTCCTGAACACCGGGGAGCTGTTTTTT. V is TRBV9 and J is TRBJ2-2, with a possible D match to TRBD1 (6 bases). The V gene lost 1 base and the J gene lost 1 base, with 14 bases spanning the gap. The CDR3 length is 17 residues. Looked up from germline, CDR1 is SGDLS and CDR2 is YYNGEE.

Only a few counts were recorded for this clone. The chain uses TRBV27 and TRBJ2-1; 9 nucleotides agree with TRBD2. V lost 6 bases, J lost 5 bases, and 20 bases stayed unmatched. Looked up from germline, CDR1 is MNHEY and CDR2 is SMNVEV (reference sequence). This CDR3 contains 19 residues. The CDR3 is CASSKTQLVRLAEHNEQFF. As DNA, the CDR3 is TGTGCCAGCAGCAAAACACAGCTAGTCCGACTAGCGGAACACAATGAGCAGTTCTTC.

The chain recombines TRBV27 with TRBJ2-5, with D tentatively TRBD1 (6 bases). There are 15 residues in the CDR3. Germline V lookup: CDR1 MNHEY, CDR2 SMNVEV (reference sequence). The germline V and J ends were trimmed by 4 bases and 5 bases, with 17 bases remaining between them. CDR3 residues: CASSSITGLVETQYF. CDR3 coding DNA: TGTGCCAGCAGTTCCATCACAGGGCTTGTTGAGACCCAGTACTTC.

This clone was seen once. This chain connects TRBV12-5 to TRBJ1-1, with D unresolved. V lost 3 bases and J 4 bases, leaving 18 bases between the germline ends. This CDR3 region has 16 residues. The germline V gene has CDR1 LGHNT and CDR2 FRNRAP. The DNA for the CDR3 is TGTGCTAGTGGTTTTGACCCTGGGAGTGCTAGCACTGAAGCTTTCTTT. Its protein product is CASGFDPGSASTEAFF.

The chain has TRBV5-5 and TRBJ2-3, with 8 bases that match TRBD1. Germline assignment: CDR1 SGHKS and CDR2 YYEKEE (reference sequence). V lost 1 base to trimming and J lost 6 bases; unmatched junction nucleotides: 7. The CDR3 consists of 15 residues. The CDR3, as DNA: TGTGCCAGCAGCTTGATGGCAGGGGGCTGGGATACGCAGTATTTT. Residues: CASSLMAGGWDTQYF. The full variable domain, with the rest looked up from reference TRBV5-5 and TRBJ2-3, is DAGVTQSPTHLIKTRGQQVTLRCSPISGHKSVSWYQQVLGQGPQFIFQYYEKEERGRGNFPDRFSARQFPNYSSELNVNALLLGDSALYLCASSLMAGGWDTQYFGPGTRLTVL.

The J gene is TRBJ2-7, the V gene TRBV19; tentatively, D is TRBD1 (5 bases). The CDR3 runs to 13 residues. V dropped 7 bases and J dropped 2 bases, with 12 bases sitting between them. Germline loops: CDR1 LNHDA, CDR2 SQIVND (reference sequence). The CDR3: CASTSTETYEQYF. In DNA form, the CDR3 reads TGTGCCAGTACCTCGACAGAAACCTACGAGCAGTACTTC.

The J gene is TRBJ1-2, the V gene TRBV6-5, with 9 bases that match TRBD1. This CDR3 has 14 amino acids. From germline, CDR1 is MNHEY and CDR2 SVGAGI. J was trimmed by 4 bases and V by 6 bases; bases with no gene match: 6. The CDR3 loop reads CASSHRDRVYGYTF. DNA of the CDR3: TGTGCCAGCAGCCACCGGGACAGGGTCTATGGCTACACCTTC.

This sequence joins TRBV15 and TRBJ2-7; a possible D gene is TRBD2 (5 bases). The germline V and J ends were trimmed by 5 bases and 6 bases, with 14 bases remaining between them. The germline gives CDR1 LNHNV, CDR2 YYDKDF (reference sequence). The CDR3 spans 13 residues. CDR3 bases: TGTGCCACCAGCCAGAGGGATTTGGGCGAGCAGTACTTC. Protein product: CATSQRDLGEQYF.

The chain is built from TRBV27 and TRBJ2-2, with 7 bases fitting TRBD1. The CDR3 runs to 14 residues. Germline V gene sequence: CDR1 MNHEY, CDR2 SMNVEV (reference sequence). After removal of 5 bases from V and 6 bases from J, the junction contained 6 bases not matched to a gene. CDR3: CASSTRQGSGELFF. CDR3 in DNA: TGTGCCAGCAGTACCAGACAGGGTTCCGGGGAGCTGTTTTTT.

Here the CDR3 DNA reads TGTGCCAGCAGCTTGGAAGGCGGCACTGAAGCTTTCTTT. Residues: CASSLEGGTEAFF. The chain recombines TRBV5-5 with TRBJ1-1; D unclear. The V gene's germline CDR1 is SGHKS and CDR2 YYEKEE (reference sequence). With 0 bases removed from V and 4 bases from J, the gap between germline ends came to 7 bases. This CDR3 has 13 residues.

The chain employs TRBV3-1 (or the pseudogene TRBV3-2) and TRBJ1-2; TRBD1 is a possible D gene (5 bases). With 0 bases removed from V and 5 bases from J, the gap between germline ends came to 13 bases. In germline, CDR1 is LGHDT, CDR2 YNNKEL (reference sequence). CDR3 length equals 15 residues. The CDR3 region has the DNA TGTGCCAGCAGCCAAGATCTTCGACAGCCATATGGCTACACCTTC. It yields the protein CASSQDLRQPYGYTF.

The chain uses TRBV4-1 and TRBJ2-2, with 8 positions matching TRBD1. The CDR3 has 16 residues. V shed 3 bases, J shed 7 bases, and the junction held 10 bases outside the gene matches. Germline CDR1 MGHRA, CDR2 YSYEKL. The CDR3 sequence is CASSHEQGDRFGELFF. The CDR3 DNA reads as TGCGCCAGCAGCCATGAACAGGGGGATCGCTTCGGGGAGCTGTTTTTT.

The V gene is TRBV5-4, the J gene TRBJ2-6; a possible D gene is TRBD2 (5 bases). Germline V gene sequence: CDR1 SGHNT, CDR2 YYREEE (reference sequence). Deletions cut 3 bases from V and 0 bases from J, with 13 bases between. The CDR3 is 17 residues long. The CDR3 loop reads CASSSTGVRSGANVLTF. CDR3 in DNA: TGTGCCAGCAGCTCCACCGGGGTCCGCTCTGGGGCCAACGTCCTGACTTTC. Full variable domain (rest looked up from reference TRBV5-4 and TRBJ2-6): ETGVTQSPTHLIKTRGQQVTLRCSSQSGHNTVSWYQQALGQGPQFIFQYYREEENGRGNFPPRFSGLQFPNYSSELNVNALELDDSALYLCASSSTGVRSGANVLTFGAGSRLTVL.

This clone was seen just once. The chain links TRBV12-5 to TRBJ1-6; the match to TRBD1 covers 9 bases. Germline V lookup: CDR1 LGHNT, CDR2 FRNRAP. The CDR3 consists of 16 residues. V dropped 3 bases and J dropped 6; count of bases not matched to a gene: 6. The CDR3 DNA reads TGTGCTAGTGGTTTAATGACGGGACAGGGTAATTCACCCCTCCACTTT. Its translation is CASGLMTGQGNSPLHF.

The chain uses TRBV6-6 and TRBJ2-1; 10 bases fit TRBD2. The ends lost 6 bases at V and 9 bases at J; junction bases unmatched: 11. The V gene's germline CDR1 is MNHNY and CDR2 SVGAGI (reference sequence). The CDR3 extends over 15 amino acids. The CDR3 DNA sequence: TGTGCCAGCAGCCGCGGACTAGCGGCCCTCGGTGAGCAGTTCTTC. This encodes CASSRGLAALGEQFF.

The sample holds a few counts of this clone. The chain recombines TRBV15 with TRBJ2-1; perhaps TRBD1 as D (6 bases). There are 16 residues in the CDR3. CDR1 LNHNV and CDR2 YYDKDF come from the germline V gene (reference sequence). Trimming left V 4 bases short and J 0 bases short, with 13 bases between. The CDR3 DNA follows: TGTGCCACCAGCAAAACGAGGGGGAGCTCCTACAATGAGCAGTTCTTC. Its protein is CATSKTRGSSYNEQFF. The whole variable domain, remainder taken from reference TRBV15 and TRBJ2-1, is DAMVIQNPRYQVTQFGKPVTLSCSQTLNHNVMYWYQQKSSQAPKLLFHYYDKDFNNEADTPDNFQSRRPNTSFCFLDIRSPGLGDTAMYLCATSKTRGSSYNEQFFGPGTRLTVL.

The chain recombines TRBV2 with TRBJ1-5; D ambiguous. CDR1 and CDR2 (germline): SNHLY, FYNNEI. V was cut by 5 bases and J by 4 bases, with 9 bases left in between. CDR3 length: 13 residues. The CDR3 loop reads CASSRTENQPQHF. DNA of the CDR3: TGTGCCAGCAGTCGCACAGAAAATCAGCCCCAGCATTTT.